Following are 8 T cell receptor beta chains from one sample sequenced in a study of early T cells in non-severe SARS-CoV-2 infection. A single record per CDR3 protein comes from TCRdb applying MiXCR to the 5' RACE reads. The table lists about 48,000 distinct CDR3 sequences, roughly 7.7% of them singletons. The sample taken for sequencing was whole blood. The receptors here all came from an adult who was a healthcare worker with PCR-confirmed SARS-CoV-2 infection or an uninfected control (not recorded which).

This clonotype was counted only a few times. V gene TRBV9 combines with J gene TRBJ2-1, with D uncertain. The germline V gene encodes CDR1 SGDLS and CDR2 YYNGEE. The CDR3 spans 15 residues. Trimming took off 4 bases at V and 4 bases at J, with 15 bases between the two ends. The CDR3 DNA reads as TGTGCCAGCAGCTCCCGTGGAGCCGTATACAATGAGCAGTTCTTC. Its protein product is CASSSRGAVYNEQFF. Looking up the rest from reference TRBV9 and TRBJ2-1 gives the full variable domain: DSGVTQTPKHLITATGQRVTLRCSPRSGDLSVYWYQQSLDQGLQFLIQYYNGEERAKGNILERFSAQQFPDLHSELNLSSLELGDSALYFCASSSRGAVYNEQFFGPGTRLTVL.

The chain has TRBV3-1 and TRBJ2-3; D ambiguous. The CDR3 is 16 residues long. V lost 0 bases to trimming and J lost 0 bases, with 10 bases between them. Germline V gives CDR1 LGHDT, CDR2 YNNKEL (reference sequence). CDR3 DNA: TGTGCCAGCAGCCAAGAATCCGCGCATAGCACAGATACGCAGTATTTT. This sequence encodes CASSQESAHSTDTQYF.

There are a few counts of this clonotype. The gene calls are TRBV7-2 and TRBJ2-1; D gene ambiguous. The CDR3 contains 15 residues. The germline V gene encodes CDR1 SGHTA and CDR2 FQGNSA. V lost 4 bases and J 6 bases, leaving 16 bases between the germline ends. The DNA of the CDR3 is TGTGCCAGCAGCTCCGGGTCTGGGTATAGCAATGAGCAGTTCTTC. Translating it yields CASSSGSGYSNEQFF.

This clonotype showed up many times. The CDR3 ends on some other residue instead of the conserved phenylalanine or tryptophan, so this is likely a read error. The rearrangement links TRBV25-1 to TRBJ1-3; D is unclear. CDR3 length: 15 amino acids. V was shortened by 6 bases and J by 4 bases, with 16 bases between the two germline ends. Per germline, CDR1 MGHDK and CDR2 SYGVNS. In DNA form, the CDR3 reads TGTGCCAGCAGGACCTCTAACTTCCTGGGAAACACCATATATCTT. This translates into CASRTSNFLGNTIYL.

Ten or more counts support this clonotype. The chain recombines TRBV12-3 or TRBV12-4 with TRBJ1-1; D uncertain. The CDR3 sequence is 13 residues long. V was clipped by 3 bases and J by 3 bases, with 8 bases between them. The CDR3 reads CASSLKVYTEAFF. The CDR3 nucleotides are TGTGCCAGCAGTTTGAAGGTCTACACTGAAGCTTTCTTT.

Worth noting for this clonotype: A much larger clone differs by one base, so this may be a read error. The chain uses TRBV12-3 or TRBV12-4 and TRBJ2-7; the D gene is possibly TRBD1 (6 bases). The CDR3 loop spans 13 amino acids. Trimming took off 5 bases at V and 8 bases at J, with 16 bases between the two ends. The CDR3 region has the DNA TGTGCCAGCAGTGCCGGGACACCTTACAAGCAGTACTTC. Translating it yields CASSAGTPYKQYF.

This clonotype was observed at least ten times. The gene calls are TRBV4-3 and TRBJ1-4; TRBD1 matches 8 bases. Looked up from germline, CDR1 is LGHNA and CDR2 is YSLEER. The CDR3 contains 14 residues. V trimming: 3 bases; J trimming: 8 bases; junction bases outside the gene matches: 5. CDR3 amino acids: CASSHVGTGEKLFF. CDR3 nucleotide sequence: TGCGCCAGCAGCCATGTCGGGACAGGCGAAAAACTGTTTTTT.

This clonotype was seen repeatedly, ten times or more. The chain couples TRBV12-3 or TRBV12-4 to TRBJ2-1; 8 bases match TRBD1. With 6 bases clipped from V and 4 bases from J, the junction kept 5 bases outside the gene matches. The CDR3 spans 14 residues. CDR3 region: CASRGQGGYNEQFF. In nucleotides, the CDR3 is TGTGCCAGCAGAGGACAGGGCGGATACAATGAGCAGTTCTTC.